The source of this T cell receptor (beta chain) is a study of blood T cell repertoires in COVID-19. Study summary: The United States, Italy and Spain were the sources of the acute and convalescent COVID-19 samples. T cells, B-cell-depleted T cells, or PBMCs provided the cDNA or gDNA that served as material.

In the source study's methods: Estimation of nucleated cell counts was performed using reference gene primer amplification. Libraries were prepared by immunoSEQ multiplex PCR; TCRdb keeps only in-frame clonotypes and omits some of them. For V, J and clone size, that table is used; D and trimming come from the DNA. The sample records 160,000 or so clones, approximately 80% being singletons. CDR3 length: 13 residues. Germline lookup yields CDR1 MDHEN and CDR2 SYDVKM. V was cut by 5 bases and J by 0 bases, with 8 bases left in between. The clonotype originates from a human donor in a cohort sampled during active COVID-19. The rearrangement joins TRBV28 to TRBJ2-7, with D perhaps TRBD1 (6 bases). The sample comprised peripheral blood. DNA for the CDR3: TGTGCCAGCAGTGAGGACAGCTCCTACGAGCAGTACTTC. As protein: CASSEDSSYEQYF.